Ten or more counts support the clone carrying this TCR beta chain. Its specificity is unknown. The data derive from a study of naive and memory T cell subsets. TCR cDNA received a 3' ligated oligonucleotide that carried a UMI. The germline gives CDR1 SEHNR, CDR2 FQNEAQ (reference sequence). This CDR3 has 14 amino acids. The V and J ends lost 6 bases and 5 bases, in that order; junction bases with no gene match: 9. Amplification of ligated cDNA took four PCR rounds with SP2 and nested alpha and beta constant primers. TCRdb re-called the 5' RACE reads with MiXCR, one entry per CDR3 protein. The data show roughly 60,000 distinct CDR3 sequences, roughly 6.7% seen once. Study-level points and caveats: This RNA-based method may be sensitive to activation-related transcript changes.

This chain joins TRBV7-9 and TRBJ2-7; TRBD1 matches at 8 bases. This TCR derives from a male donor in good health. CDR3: CASSLGQGWDEQYF. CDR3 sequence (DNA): TGTGCCAGCAGTCTCGGACAGGGTTGGGACGAGCAGTACTTC.